A single sample gave rise to the 17 T cell receptor beta chains below, sequenced in a study of siplizumab effects on memory and regulatory T cells. Assay: immunoSEQ multiplex PCR; the TCRdb copy retains only in-frame clones and omits some. The sample includes roughly 110,000 clones, approximately 92% of them seen just once. Sequenced: non-Treg CD4+ T cells sorted from blood. These TCRs come from a human donor in good health.

Worth noting for this clone: Different DNA sequences within this sample yield the same CDR3. This chain joins TRBV18 and TRBJ2-3; no clear D. CDR3 length equals 11 residues. V gave up 2 bases and J gave up 6 bases, with 3 bases separating them. The V gene's germline CDR1 is KGHSH and CDR2 LQKENI. CDR3 DNA: TGTGCCAGCTCACCAACGGATACGCAGTATTTT. Translation: CASSPTDTQYF.

The rearrangement links TRBV12-5 to TRBJ2-5; a possible D gene is TRBD1 (6 bases). The CDR3 covers 13 residues. The V and J ends lost 3 bases and 5 bases respectively, with 10 bases between them. Germline CDR1 reads LGHNT; CDR2 reads FRNRAP. The CDR3 DNA is TGTGCTAGTGGTTTACCAGGGGAGGAGACCCAGTACTTC. This encodes CASGLPGEETQYF.

The chain uses TRBV7-2 and TRBJ2-7; 7 nucleotides line up with TRBD1. The V and J ends lost 1 base and 5 bases, in that order; junction bases with no gene match: 2. CDR3 length: 13 residues. The V gene's germline CDR1 is SGHTA and CDR2 FQGNSA. The CDR3 sequence is CASSLDRGDEQYF. The CDR3 region has the DNA TGTGCCAGCAGCTTAGACAGGGGCGACGAGCAGTACTTC. The variable domain in full, with the rest retrieved from reference TRBV7-2 and TRBJ2-7, is GAGVSQSPSNKVTEKGKDVELRCDPISGHTALYWYRQSLGQGLEFLIYFQGNSAPDKSGLPSDRFSAERTGGSVSTLTIQRTQQEDSAVYLCASSLDRGDEQYFGPGTRLTVT.

The CDR3 reads CASSPLKPQHF. In DNA, the CDR3 is TGTGCCAGCAGTCCCCTGAAGCCCCAGCATTTT. The chain has TRBV21-1 and TRBJ1-5. TRBV21-1 is a documented pseudogene. This CDR3 is built from 11 residues.

The rearrangement links TRBV6-5 to TRBJ1-3; D is uncertain. CDR1 and CDR2 from the germline V gene are MNHEY and SVGAGI. V dropped 6 bases and J dropped 3 bases, with 12 bases sitting between them. This CDR3 contains 14 residues. The CDR3 nucleotides are TGTGCCAGCAGACCCGTGAGTGTTGGAAACACCATATATTTT. Translated, it gives CASRPVSVGNTIYF.

This rearrangement joins TRBV7-9 to TRBJ1-4; D is perhaps TRBD1 (5 bases). The V and J ends lost 3 bases and 6 bases respectively, with 14 bases between them. Per the germline V gene, CDR1 is SEHNR and CDR2 is FQNEAQ (reference sequence). The CDR3 consists of 15 residues. The CDR3 sequence is CASSLGDIGDEKLFF. The CDR3 coding sequence is TGTGCCAGCAGCTTGGGGGATATCGGGGATGAAAAACTGTTTTTT.

This sequence joins TRBV5-1 and TRBJ1-4, with D unclear. The CDR3 is made up of 18 amino acids. Trimming took off 0 bases at V and 0 bases at J, with 15 bases between the two ends. Germline V lookup: CDR1 SGHRS, CDR2 YFSETQ. CDR3 residues: CASSLGAGRLATNEKLFF. CDR3 nucleotides: TGCGCCAGCAGCTTGGGGGCGGGCAGGCTTGCAACTAATGAAAAACTGTTTTTT.

J is TRBJ2-5 and V is TRBV30; D gene unclear. The germline V gene has CDR1 GTSNPN and CDR2 SVGIG (reference sequence). The CDR3 is 14 residues long. The V end was cut by 4 bases, the J end by 2 bases, with 14 bases between. The CDR3 is CAWKRTPGQETQYF. CDR3 sequence (DNA): TGTGCCTGGAAAAGGACCCCCGGACAAGAGACCCAGTACTTC.

This chain links TRBV7-9 with TRBJ2-2, with 10 bases matching TRBD2. Germline V gene sequence: CDR1 SEHNR, CDR2 FQNEAQ (reference sequence). The V gene end was trimmed by 3 bases and the J gene end by 8 bases; junction bases not matched to a gene: 3. CDR3 size: 14 residues. The CDR3 DNA reads as TGTGCCAGCAGCTTCCTAGCGGGGGCTGGGGAGCTGTTTTTT. Translated, it gives CASSFLAGAGELFF.

This chain connects TRBV9 to TRBJ2-2; perhaps TRBD1 as D (6 bases). This CDR3 region has 15 residues. The germline V and J ends were trimmed by 1 base and 3 bases, with 10 bases remaining between them. Germline V CDR1 and CDR2: SGDLS, YYNGEE. The CDR3 protein is CASSVRQVDTGELFF. The CDR3 nucleotides read TGTGCCAGCAGCGTAAGACAGGTTGACACCGGGGAGCTGTTTTTT.

V and J are TRBV5-1 and TRBJ1-2; TRBD1 matches 12 bases. This CDR3 has 15 amino acids. The V gene end was trimmed by 5 bases and the J gene end by 8 bases; junction bases not matched to a gene: 10. CDR1 and CDR2 (germline): SGHRS, YFSETQ. CDR3 DNA: TGCGCCAGCAGACCCCCCGGGACAGGGGGCTGGGGCTACACCTTC. It encodes CASRPPGTGGWGYTF.

CDR3 in amino acids: CASRTNGLNTEAFF. The CDR3 nucleotides read TGTGCCAGCAGAACTAACGGGCTGAACACTGAAGCTTTCTTT. The gene calls are TRBV7-2 and TRBJ1-1; D is unclear. With 6 bases removed from V and 0 bases from J, the gap between germline ends came to 11 bases. The CDR3 totals 14 residues. Germline assignment: CDR1 SGHTA and CDR2 FQGNSA.

The chain is built from TRBV7-2 and TRBJ1-3; D call uncertain. With 5 bases removed from V and 0 bases from J, the gap between germline ends came to 14 bases. Germline CDR1 reads SGHTA; CDR2 reads FQGNSA. The CDR3 covers 16 residues. CDR3: CASSPQARGSGNTIYF. In nucleotides, the CDR3 is TGTGCCAGCAGCCCCCAGGCCCGGGGCTCTGGAAACACCATATATTTT.

The chain links TRBV5-5 to TRBJ1-1; 8 bases match TRBD1. CDR1 and CDR2 (germline): SGHKS, YYEKEE (reference sequence). CDR3 length: 13 residues. The V and J ends lost 3 bases and 3 bases, in that order; junction bases with no gene match: 1. As DNA, the CDR3 is TGTGCCAGCAGCTGGGACAGGTACACTGAAGCTTTCTTT. Translation: CASSWDRYTEAFF.

The genes are TRBV5-1 and TRBJ2-1; TRBD2 matches at 7 bases. The V segment lost 1 base and the J segment 5 bases; nucleotides outside the gene matches: 6. Germline assignment: CDR1 SGHRS and CDR2 YFSETQ. CDR3 length: 15 amino acids. The CDR3 region is CASSLWSGEDNEQFF. The CDR3 DNA reads TGCGCCAGCAGCTTGTGGAGCGGGGAGGACAATGAGCAGTTCTTC.

V usage is TRBV20-1 and J usage is TRBJ1-2; no definite D call. Germline-derived CDR1 and CDR2 are DFQATT and SNEGSKA (reference sequence). This CDR3 comprises 11 residues. Trimming removed 3 bases from V and 2 bases from J, with 4 bases in between. DNA for the CDR3: TGCAGTGCTAGGGAGAACTATGGCTACACCTTC. It is translated as CSARENYGYTF.

The chain recombines TRBV28 with TRBJ2-5; maybe TRBD1 (6 bases). Germline V gives CDR1 MDHEN, CDR2 SYDVKM. The CDR3 runs 14 residues. Trimming removed 3 bases from V and 3 bases from J, with 11 bases in between. CDR3 bases: TGTGCCAGCAGTTTTATGGCAGGGGAAGAGACCCAGTACTTC. It yields the protein CASSFMAGEETQYF.